This T cell receptor beta chain came from a study of identical twins. The length of the CDR3 is 16 residues. The V and J ends lost 4 bases and 2 bases respectively, with 19 bases between them. Per the germline V gene, CDR1 is SQVTM and CDR2 is ANQGSEA. TCRdb recomputed calls from the 5' RACE reads with MiXCR, one row per CDR3 protein. This table has roughly 570,000 distinct CDR3 sequences, 9.5% to 10% appearing once. The table lists this clonotype with many counts. The same data also contributed to another study, on yellow fever vaccine responses in identical twins.

The chain carries TRBV29-1 and TRBJ2-3; no definite D call. The source is a woman aged 18-29 years in good health. Sequencing was carried out using PBMCs. CDR3 residues: CSVVGGPNRYTDTQYF. The CDR3, as DNA: TGCAGCGTTGTTGGCGGACCGAACAGATACACAGATACGCAGTATTTT.